This T cell receptor beta chain is drawn from a study of cytomegalovirus exposure and HLA in healthy donors. About the research overall: In a later analysis, the roughly 120 validation repertoires were reported to have used the same platform as the roughly 700 first-cohort repertoires. Broader study findings: Specificity for CMV antigens was confirmed in vitro for a few of the CMV-associated chains.

The CDR3 contains 16 residues. Trimming at V came to 5 bases and at J to 3 bases, leaving 13 bases not matched to a gene. Germline CDR1 is SGHTA and CDR2 is FQGNSA. As concerns this clone: Its antigen is not identified.

Libraries were prepared by immunoSEQ multiplex PCR; TCRdb keeps only in-frame clonotypes and omits some of them. Here the sample spans approximately 160,000 clones, 75% to 90% being singletons. This chain connects TRBV7-2 to TRBJ2-7, with 7 bases identical to TRBD1. The specimen sequenced was PBMCs. This receptor was taken from a woman between 18 and 30 years old in good health and CMV-seronegative. This CDR3 reads CASSLTLGRQGYEQYF. Written as DNA, the CDR3 is TGTGCCAGCAGCCTAACCCTAGGGAGACAGGGCTACGAGCAGTACTTC.